The rows below give T cell receptor beta chains drawn from one sample of a study of T cell repertoires in cytomegalovirus infection. TCRdb called the reads again in MiXCR, with one record for every CDR3 protein. This sample carries around 530,000 distinct CDR3 sequences, 26% of them seen once, and the ten largest clones take 13%. Material: PBMCs. These receptors were taken from a human donor in good health (CMV status not recorded). Some clones in this sample may be carry-over from other donors' samples. The CDR3 runs from the conserved cysteine through the conserved F or W. D genes are given only for firm matches. Clone sizes are given selectively: once, few, many, or a class where the clone is expanded.

v_call	clone_size	j_call	d_call	cdr3_aa	cdr3_nt
TRBV12-3/TRBV12-4	few	TRBJ1-1	.	CASSLGTSDTEAFF	TGTGCCAGCAGTTTAGGGACGTCCGACACTGAAGCTTTCTTT
TRBV4-1	.	TRBJ2-3	.	CASSQDPWGRTDTQYF	TGCGCCAGCAGCCAAGATCCATGGGGGAGGACAGATACGCAGTATTTT
TRBV15	.	TRBJ2-1	.	CATSRGWDLQQFF	TGTGCCACCAGCAGAGGTTGGGACCTCCAACAGTTCTTC
TRBV2	few	TRBJ1-2	.	CASSEQSLDTF	TGTGCCAGCAGTGAACAGTCTTTAGACACCTTC
TRBV27	few	TRBJ2-1	.	CASSPGRREQFF	TGTGCCAGCAGTCCAGGACGTCGGGAGCAGTTCTTC
TRBV28	.	TRBJ2-5	TRBD1	CASSQPSRDRGETQYF	TGTGCCAGCAGTCAGCCATCGCGGGACAGGGGAGAGACCCAGTACTTC
TRBV7-2	many	TRBJ1-1	.	CASSPRWGPSNTEAFF	TGTGCCAGCAGCCCGAGGTGGGGCCCGTCGAACACTGAAGCTTTCTTT
TRBV7-2	.	TRBJ2-1	.	CASSLISESYNEQFF	TGTGCCAGCAGCTTAATTTCGGAGTCCTACAATGAGCAGTTCTTC
TRBV15	.	TRBJ1-1	TRBD1	CATNAGQMNTEAFF	TGTGCCACCAACGCGGGACAGATGAACACTGAAGCTTTCTTT
TRBV11-2	.	TRBJ2-1	.	CASSLVGGLLSSYNEQFF	TGTGCCAGCAGCTTAGTCGGAGGACTCCTGAGCTCCTACAATGAGCAGTTCTTC
TRBV20-1	.	TRBJ2-7	.	CSVNGLNYEQYF	TGCAGTGTGAACGGACTTAACTACGAGCAGTACTTC
TRBV4-3	few	TRBJ1-1	.	CASSLQAGARNTEAFF	TGCGCCAGCAGCCTCCAAGCCGGCGCGAGGAACACTGAAGCTTTCTTT
TRBV29-1	many	TRBJ1-2	TRBD1	CSVDTPRSGGPNYGYTF	TGCAGCGTTGACACCCCACGATCAGGGGGCCCAAACTATGGCTACACCTTC
TRBV5-4	.	TRBJ2-3	TRBD1	CASSQGQITDTQYF	TGTGCCAGCAGCCAGGGACAGATTACAGATACGCAGTATTTT
TRBV7-2	many	TRBJ2-1	.	CASSESYRDYNEQFF	TGTGCCAGCAGCGAGAGTTACAGGGATTACAATGAGCAGTTCTTC
TRBV29-1	.	TRBJ2-1	.	CSVGLRDEQFF	TGCAGCGTTGGTCTGAGGGATGAGCAGTTCTTC
TRBV7-6	.	TRBJ2-3	.	CASSLAPERPDTQYF	TGTGCCAGCAGCTTAGCTCCCGAGAGGCCAGATACGCAGTATTTT
TRBV7-3	.	TRBJ1-1	.	CASSLAAVFMNTEAFF	TGTGCCAGCAGCTTAGCAGCCGTTTTCATGAACACTGAAGCTTTCTTT
TRBV7-9	.	TRBJ2-1	TRBD2	CASSSHSGRQWQFF	TGTGCCAGCAGCTCACATAGCGGGAGGCAGTGGCAGTTCTTC
TRBV28	few	TRBJ2-3	.	CASSFPRLYTQYF	TGTGCCAGCAGTTTCCCCCGCCTATATACGCAGTATTTT
TRBV11-2	few	TRBJ1-6	TRBD1	CASSRRQGLSPLHF	TGTGCCAGCAGCCGCAGACAGGGTCTGTCACCCCTCCACTTT
TRBV28	few	TRBJ2-7	.	CASSLNKLGQAYEQYF	TGTGCCAGCAGTCTAAATAAACTGGGACAAGCCTACGAGCAGTACTTC
TRBV7-8	.	TRBJ2-1	TRBD2	CASSFPLAGGRNEQFF	TGTGCCAGCAGCTTCCCCCTAGCGGGAGGCCGCAATGAGCAGTTCTTC